The subject of this entry is one T cell receptor beta chain. Its antigen remains unidentified. The data derive from a study of immune evolution from preneoplasia to lung adenocarcinoma. The germline V and J ends were trimmed by 5 bases and 4 bases, with 9 bases remaining between them. The germline gives CDR1 SNHLY, CDR2 FYNNEI. CDR3 length: 13 amino acids. The study, taken as a whole, reports: Later-stage lesions appeared to have more T cells, more diversity, less clonality.

Produced via immunoSEQ multiplex PCR; TCRdb's table is partial and in-frame only. The sample lists about 14,000 clones, approximately 80% occurring once. The source of this sequence is a person aged 70 to 85 with lung adenocarcinoma. The V call is TRBV2, the J call TRBJ1-5; D not certain. Sequenced sample: FFPE minimally invasive lung adenocarcinoma tissue. The CDR3 here is CASSPGQNQPQHF. CDR3 sequence (DNA): TGTGCCAGCAGTCCGGGTCAAAATCAGCCCCAGCATTTT.